Below, one T cell receptor (beta chain) is given with its context. Its cognate antigen is unknown. Measured with immunoSEQ multiplex PCR; TCRdb has only the in-frame clones, and not every one. The sample records some 90,000 clones, over 85% being singletons. Germline loops: CDR1 MGHDK, CDR2 SYGVNS. V was cut by 8 bases and J by 3 bases, with 13 bases left in between. The CDR3 has 14 amino acids. This sample stems from a study of graft-versus-host responses after intestinal transplantation. Study background: Uniformly, recipients were administered anti-thymocyte globulin induction with subsequent tacrolimus and steroids for approximately 3 years.

Study conclusions and caveats: Ileal or blood samples showed some GvH clones first, and such clones were also found in recipient marrow.

J is TRBJ2-2 and V is TRBV25-1, with a tentative D call TRBD2 (6 bases). The material sequenced was unstimulated CD8+ T cells sorted from spleen or lymph node cells, taken before intestinal transplant. The sequence was obtained from a human donor who received an intestinal transplant. The CDR3: CASRGWGDTGELFF. CDR3 nucleotide sequence: TGTGCCAGCCGCGGTTGGGGGGACACCGGGGAGCTGTTTTTT. Looking up the rest from reference TRBV25-1 and TRBJ2-2 gives the full variable domain: EADIYQTPRYLVIGTGKKITLECSQTMGHDKMYWYQQDPGMELHLIHYSYGVNSTEKGDLSSESTVSRIRTEHFPLTLESARPSHTSQYLCASRGWGDTGELFFGEGSRLTVL.